Shown below are 10 T cell receptor beta chains from a single sample sequenced in a study of CD8+ T cells in alopecia areata. After isolation, RNA underwent reverse transcription to generate cDNA as the sequencing template. Clones were sequenced by immunoSEQ multiplex PCR, and TCRdb holds only the in-frame ones, with some missing. The data hold 120,000 or so clones, with over 60% observed a single time. Treatment given: oral pan-JAK inhibitor, 5-10 mg twice daily. The specimen comprised CD4+ T cells sorted from blood, sampled at week 4, from a patient treated with tofacitinib. These receptors all stem from a human donor with alopecia areata.

The chain carries TRBV14 and TRBJ2-7; D is possibly TRBD1 or TRBD2 (5 bases each). This CDR3 is 14 amino acids long. Trimming cost V 3 bases and J 4 bases, with 13 bases left between them. Germline loops: CDR1 SGHDN, CDR2 FVKESK. The CDR3, as DNA: TGTGCCAGCAGCCACAAGGGACGGAATTACGAGCAGTACTTC. Its translation is CASSHKGRNYEQYF.

The chain recombines TRBV7-2 with TRBJ1-6; D perhaps matches TRBD1 (6 bases). Germline lookup yields CDR1 SGHTA and CDR2 FQGNSA. Trimming took 4 bases from V and 9 from J, leaving 13 bases between them. This CDR3 is built from 14 residues. CDR3 DNA: TGTGCCAGCAGCTCCACAGGGTTTACTTCACCCCTCCACTTT. Translating gives CASSSTGFTSPLHF.

This chain connects TRBV7-2 to TRBJ2-3, with 11 bases matching TRBD2. CDR1 and CDR2 (germline): SGHTA, FQGNSA. The CDR3 totals 16 residues. The V segment lost 5 bases and the J segment 5 bases; nucleotides outside the gene matches: 9. This CDR3 reads CASSRDSGGAGDTQYF. The CDR3 nucleotides read TGTGCCAGCAGCCGCGATAGCGGGGGGGCGGGAGATACGCAGTATTTT.

The chain uses TRBV6-6 and TRBJ2-7, with D uncertain. CDR3 length equals 12 residues. Germline CDR1 MNHNY, CDR2 SVGAGI (reference sequence). V was pared by 8 bases and J by 0 bases, with 8 bases between. The CDR3 DNA is TGTGCCAGCGGGCAGCTCTCCTACGAGCAGTACTTC. It codes for CASGQLSYEQYF.

The rearrangement joins TRBV15 to TRBJ2-3; TRBD1 is a possible D gene (5 bases). V lost 9 bases, J lost 3 bases, and 13 bases lay in between. This CDR3 has 13 residues. The germline CDR1 and CDR2 sequences are LNHNV and YYDKDF (reference sequence). CDR3 DNA sequence: TGTGCCACGGGGTGGGGCGCAACAGATACGCAGTATTTT. Encoded protein: CATGWGATDTQYF.

The V call is TRBV2, the J call TRBJ2-1; 8 nucleotides line up with TRBD2. CDR3 length: 13 residues. V shed 5 bases and J 8 bases; nucleotides not matched to a gene: 5. CDR1 and CDR2 from the germline V gene are SNHLY and FYNNEI. The CDR3 coding sequence is TGTGCCAGCAGTAGACTAGCGAGGGATGAGCAGTTCTTC. Translation gives CASSRLARDEQFF.

This sequence joins TRBV6-5 and TRBJ1-5; D might be TRBD1 (5 bases). The CDR3 extends over 15 amino acids. CDR1 and CDR2 (germline): MNHEY, SVGAGI. V dropped 0 bases and J dropped 1 base, with 7 bases sitting between them. This CDR3 is CASSYSGVSNQPQHF. CDR3 bases: TGTGCCAGCAGTTACTCGGGGGTAAGCAATCAGCCCCAGCATTTT.

This clone was observed a few times. This chain joins TRBV7-2 and TRBJ2-5; D is unresolved. CDR1 is SGHTA, CDR2 FQGNSA, per germline. The CDR3 is 13 amino acids. V lost 5 bases, J lost 5 bases, and 12 bases lay in between. CDR3 loop: CASSKTPEETQYF. CDR3 DNA: TGTGCCAGCAGCAAGACCCCAGAGGAGACCCAGTACTTC. The entire variable domain, with the rest obtained from reference TRBV7-2 and TRBJ2-5, is as follows: GAGVSQSPSNKVTEKGKDVELRCDPISGHTALYWYRQSLGQGLEFLIYFQGNSAPDKSGLPSDRFSAERTGGSVSTLTIQRTQQEDSAVYLCASSKTPEETQYFGPGTRLLVL.

The chain links TRBV29-1 to TRBJ1-2; no reliable D call. Per germline, CDR1 SQVTM and CDR2 ANQGSEA. The CDR3 contains 11 residues. CDR3 amino acids: CSAVLGGGYTF. CDR3 nucleotide sequence: TGCAGTGCCGTCCTGGGTGGGGGCTACACCTTC.

The chain couples TRBV15 to TRBJ2-7; D not certain. The V end was cut by 0 bases, the J end by 1 base, with 10 bases between. The CDR3 runs to 15 residues. The germline gives CDR1 LNHNV, CDR2 YYDKDF (reference sequence). This CDR3 reads CATSRDRQASYEQYF. CDR3 DNA sequence: TGTGCCACCAGCAGAGATCGGCAGGCATCCTACGAGCAGTACTTC.